This T cell receptor (beta chain) derives from a study of blood T cell repertoires in COVID-19. Study-wide context: Italy, Spain and the United States were the sources of the convalescent and acute COVID-19 samples. T cells, B-cell-depleted T cells, or PBMCs provided the cDNA or gDNA that served as material.

The CDR3 sequence is 15 residues long. The trim removed 2 bases at V and 13 bases at J, leaving 10 bases unmatched. In germline, CDR1 is MNHEY, CDR2 SMNVEV (reference sequence). Authors' methods: Estimation of nucleated cell counts relied on the amplification of reference gene primers. TCRdb keeps only in-frame clones here, not all; method: immunoSEQ multiplex PCR. V and J calls and clone size are copied from that table; D and trimming were computed from the DNA. The data contain 150,000 or so clones, about 80% of them singletons. The V and J genes are TRBV27 and TRBJ1-6; 8 positions match TRBD1. This TCR was sampled from a woman of 80 years or more with acute or convalescent COVID-19. Sequencing used peripheral blood. CDR3 DNA sequence: TGTGCCAGCAGTTTAATCGGGACAGGTGATGTCCCCCTCCACTTT. Protein sequence: CASSLIGTGDVPLHF.